The 2 T cell receptor beta chains in this list originate from one sample, sequenced in a study of blood T cell repertoires in COVID-19. This table comes from immunoSEQ multiplex PCR, and its TCRdb copy is limited to in-frame clones, with some not included. Among about 190,000 clones listed, approximately 86% were seen once. What was sequenced was peripheral blood. The receptor source for this set is a man aged 30-40 years with acute or convalescent COVID-19.

The chain uses TRBV5-1 and TRBJ2-7; TRBD2 is a possible D gene (6 bases). V shed 4 bases and J shed 7 bases, with 12 bases lying between them. The CDR3 consists of 12 residues. The germline V gene has CDR1 SGHRS and CDR2 YFSETQ. CDR3 in amino acids: CASSPGEEEQYF. The CDR3 region has the DNA TGCGCCAGCAGCCCCGGGGAGGAAGAGCAGTACTTC. Full variable domain (missing parts from reference TRBV5-1 and TRBJ2-7): KAGVTQTPRYLIKTRGQQVTLSCSPISGHRSVSWYQQTPGQGLQFLFEYFSETQRNKGNFPGRFSGRQFSNSRSEMNVSTLELGDSALYLCASSPGEEEQYFGPGTRLTVT.

The V gene is TRBV10-3, the J gene TRBJ1-2; the match to TRBD1 covers 7 bases. V lost 4 bases, J lost 8 bases, and 4 bases stayed unmatched. Germline V gene lookup returns CDR1 ENHRY and CDR2 SYGVKD. CDR3 length: 12 amino acids. The CDR3 region has the DNA TGTGCCATCAGTGGGACAGGAGGAGGCTACACCTTC. This translates into CAISGTGGGYTF.